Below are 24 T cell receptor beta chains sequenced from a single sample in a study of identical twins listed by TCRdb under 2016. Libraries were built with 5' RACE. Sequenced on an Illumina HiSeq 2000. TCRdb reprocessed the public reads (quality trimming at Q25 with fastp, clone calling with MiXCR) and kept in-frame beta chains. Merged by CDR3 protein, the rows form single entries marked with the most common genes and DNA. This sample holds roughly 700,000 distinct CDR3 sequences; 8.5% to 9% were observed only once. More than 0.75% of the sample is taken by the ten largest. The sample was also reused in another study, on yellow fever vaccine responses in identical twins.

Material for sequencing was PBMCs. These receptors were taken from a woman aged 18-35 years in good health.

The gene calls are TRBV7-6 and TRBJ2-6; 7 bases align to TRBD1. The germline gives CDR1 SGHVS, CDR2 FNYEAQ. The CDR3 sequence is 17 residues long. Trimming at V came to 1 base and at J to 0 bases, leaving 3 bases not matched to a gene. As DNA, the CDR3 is TGTGCCAGCAGCTTAGGACAGGGCAACTCTGGGGCCAACGTCCTGACTTTC. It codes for CASSLGQGNSGANVLTF.

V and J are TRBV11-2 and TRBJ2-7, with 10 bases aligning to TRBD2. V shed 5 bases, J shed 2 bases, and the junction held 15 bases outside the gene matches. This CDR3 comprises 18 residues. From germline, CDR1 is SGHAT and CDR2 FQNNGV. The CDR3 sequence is CASSRTTSGSTHTYEQYF. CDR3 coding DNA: TGTGCCAGCAGCCGCACGACTAGCGGGTCCACCCATACCTACGAGCAGTACTTC. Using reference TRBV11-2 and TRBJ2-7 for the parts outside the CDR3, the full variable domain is EAGVAQSPRYKIIEKRQSVAFWCNPISGHATLYWYQQILGQGPKLLIQFQNNGVVDDSQLPKDRFSAERLKGVDSTLKIQPAKLEDSAVYLCASSRTTSGSTHTYEQYFGPGTRLTVT.

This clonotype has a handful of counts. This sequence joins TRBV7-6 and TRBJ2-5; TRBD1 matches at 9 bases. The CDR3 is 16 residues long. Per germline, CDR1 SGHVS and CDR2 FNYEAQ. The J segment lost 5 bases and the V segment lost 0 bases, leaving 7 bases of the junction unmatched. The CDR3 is CASSLASGGQGETQYF. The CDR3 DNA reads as TGTGCCAGCAGCTTAGCGTCAGGGGGACAGGGTGAGACCCAGTACTTC.

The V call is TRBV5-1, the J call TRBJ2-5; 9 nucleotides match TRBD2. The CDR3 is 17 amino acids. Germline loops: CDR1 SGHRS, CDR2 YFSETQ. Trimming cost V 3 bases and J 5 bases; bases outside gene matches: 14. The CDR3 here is CASSSTRLADAWETQYF. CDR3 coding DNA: TGCGCCAGCAGCTCAACTCGACTAGCGGACGCCTGGGAGACCCAGTACTTC.

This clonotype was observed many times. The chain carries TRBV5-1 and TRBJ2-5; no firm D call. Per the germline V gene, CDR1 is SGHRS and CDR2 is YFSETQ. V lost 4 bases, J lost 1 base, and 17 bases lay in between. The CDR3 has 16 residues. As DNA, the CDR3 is TGCGCCAGCAGCCCCGCCCCAGGACCAATCCAAGAGACCCAGTACTTC. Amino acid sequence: CASSPAPGPIQETQYF.

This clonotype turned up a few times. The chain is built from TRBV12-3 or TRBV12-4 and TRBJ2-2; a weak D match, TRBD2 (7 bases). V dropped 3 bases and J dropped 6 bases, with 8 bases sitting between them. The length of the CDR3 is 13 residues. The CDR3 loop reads CASSFGGPGELFF. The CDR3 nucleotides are TGTGCCAGCAGTTTCGGGGGGCCCGGGGAGCTGTTTTTT.

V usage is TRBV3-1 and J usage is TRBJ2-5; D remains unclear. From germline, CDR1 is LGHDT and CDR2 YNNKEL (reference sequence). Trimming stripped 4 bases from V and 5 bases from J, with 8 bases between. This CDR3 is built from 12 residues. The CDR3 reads CASSRSTETQYF. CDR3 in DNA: TGTGCCAGCAGCCGATCTACGGAGACCCAGTACTTC.

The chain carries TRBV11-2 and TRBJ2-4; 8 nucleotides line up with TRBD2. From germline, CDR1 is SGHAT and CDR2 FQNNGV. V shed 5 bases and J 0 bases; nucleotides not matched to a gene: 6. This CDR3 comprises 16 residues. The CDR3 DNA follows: TGTGCCAGCAGCCCCTCCGGGGGGGGAGCCAAAAACATTCAGTACTTC. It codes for CASSPSGGGAKNIQYF.

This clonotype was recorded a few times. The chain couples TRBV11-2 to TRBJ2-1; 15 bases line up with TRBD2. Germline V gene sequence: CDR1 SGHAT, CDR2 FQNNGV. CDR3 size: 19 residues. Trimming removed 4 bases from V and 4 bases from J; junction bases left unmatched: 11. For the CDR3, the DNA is TGTGCCAGCAGCTCTGGACTAGCGGGGGGGTCCCCCCTATACAATGAGCAGTTCTTC. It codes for CASSSGLAGGSPLYNEQFF.

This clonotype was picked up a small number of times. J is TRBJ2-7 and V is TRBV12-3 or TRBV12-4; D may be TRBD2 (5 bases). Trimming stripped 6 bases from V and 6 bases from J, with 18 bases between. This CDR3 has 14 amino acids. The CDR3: CASRTGLPAGEQYF. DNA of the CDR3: TGTGCCAGCAGAACTGGACTGCCTGCCGGCGAGCAGTACTTC.

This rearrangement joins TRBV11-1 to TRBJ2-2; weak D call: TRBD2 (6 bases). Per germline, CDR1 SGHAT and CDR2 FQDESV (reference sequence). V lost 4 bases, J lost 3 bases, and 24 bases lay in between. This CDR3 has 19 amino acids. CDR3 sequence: CASSSPALPGDRDTGELFF. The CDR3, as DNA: TGTGCCAGCAGCTCACCCGCCCTCCCGGGGGATCGGGACACCGGGGAGCTGTTTTTT. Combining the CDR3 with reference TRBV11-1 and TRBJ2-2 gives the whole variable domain EAEVAQSPRYKITEKSQAVAFWCDPISGHATLYWYRQILGQGPELLVQFQDESVVDDSQLPKDRFSAERLKGVDSTLKIQPAELGDSAMYLCASSSPALPGDRDTGELFFGEGSRLTVL.

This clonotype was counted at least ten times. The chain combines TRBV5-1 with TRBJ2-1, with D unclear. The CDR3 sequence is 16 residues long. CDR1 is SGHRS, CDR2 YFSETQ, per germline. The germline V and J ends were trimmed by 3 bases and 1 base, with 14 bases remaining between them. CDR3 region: CASSSRTTLSYNEQFF. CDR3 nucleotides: TGCGCCAGCAGCTCCCGGACGACCCTTTCCTACAATGAGCAGTTCTTC.

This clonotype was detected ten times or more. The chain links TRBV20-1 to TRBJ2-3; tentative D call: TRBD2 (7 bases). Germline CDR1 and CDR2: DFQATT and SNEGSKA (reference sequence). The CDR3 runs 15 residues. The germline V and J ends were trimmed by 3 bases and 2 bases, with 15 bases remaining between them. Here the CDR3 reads CSASDAGANTDTQYF. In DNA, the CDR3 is TGCAGTGCTAGTGACGCGGGGGCTAACACAGATACGCAGTATTTT.

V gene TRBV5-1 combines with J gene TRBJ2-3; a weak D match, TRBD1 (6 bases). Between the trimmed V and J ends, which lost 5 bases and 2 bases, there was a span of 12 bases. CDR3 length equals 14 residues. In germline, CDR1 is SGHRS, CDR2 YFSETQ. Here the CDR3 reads CASSGWTDTDTQYF. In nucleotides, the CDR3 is TGCGCCAGCAGTGGGTGGACAGACACAGATACGCAGTATTTT.

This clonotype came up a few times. CDR3 DNA sequence: TGCGCCAGCAGCTTGGCACGACTAGCGGGGGCCCTTGATACGCAGTATTTT. It is translated as CASSLARLAGALDTQYF. This chain joins TRBV5-1 and TRBJ2-3; TRBD2 agrees at 12 bases. Unmatched junction bases numbered 8, after V lost 0 bases and J lost 6 bases. Germline CDR1 SGHRS, CDR2 YFSETQ. The CDR3 consists of 17 residues.

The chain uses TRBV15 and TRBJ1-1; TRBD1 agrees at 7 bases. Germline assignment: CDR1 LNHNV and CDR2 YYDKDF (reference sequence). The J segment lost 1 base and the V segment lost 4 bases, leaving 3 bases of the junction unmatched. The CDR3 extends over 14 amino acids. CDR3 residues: CATSIGTANTEAFF. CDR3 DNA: TGTGCCACCAGCATCGGGACAGCGAACACTGAAGCTTTCTTT.

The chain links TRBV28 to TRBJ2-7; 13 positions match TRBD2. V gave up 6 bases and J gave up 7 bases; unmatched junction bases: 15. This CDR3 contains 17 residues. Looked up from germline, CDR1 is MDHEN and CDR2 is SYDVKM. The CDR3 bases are TGTGCCAGCAGGAACGGGGGGACTAGCGGGATATTGGGAGAGCAGTACTTC. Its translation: CASRNGGTSGILGEQYF.

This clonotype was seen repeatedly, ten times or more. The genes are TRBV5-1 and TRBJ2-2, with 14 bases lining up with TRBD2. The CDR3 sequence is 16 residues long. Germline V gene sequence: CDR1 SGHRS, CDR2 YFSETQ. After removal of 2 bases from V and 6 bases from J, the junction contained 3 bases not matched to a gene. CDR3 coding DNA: TGCGCCAGCAGCTTTGGACTAGCGGGAGGCGCCGGGGAGCTGTTTTTT. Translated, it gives CASSFGLAGGAGELFF. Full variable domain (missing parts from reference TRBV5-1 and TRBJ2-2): KAGVTQTPRYLIKTRGQQVTLSCSPISGHRSVSWYQQTPGQGLQFLFEYFSETQRNKGNFPGRFSGRQFSNSRSEMNVSTLELGDSALYLCASSFGLAGGAGELFFGEGSRLTVL.

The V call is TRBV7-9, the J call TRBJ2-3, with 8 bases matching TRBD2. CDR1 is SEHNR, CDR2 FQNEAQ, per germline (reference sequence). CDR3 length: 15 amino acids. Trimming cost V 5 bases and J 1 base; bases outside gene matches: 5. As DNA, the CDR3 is TGTGCCAGCAGCCAGACTAGCGCCCGCACAGATACGCAGTATTTT. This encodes CASSQTSARTDTQYF.

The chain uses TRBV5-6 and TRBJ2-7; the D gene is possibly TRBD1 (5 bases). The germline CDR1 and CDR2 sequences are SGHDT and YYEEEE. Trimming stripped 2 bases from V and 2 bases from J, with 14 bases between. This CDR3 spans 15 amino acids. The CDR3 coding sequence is TGTGCCAGCAGCTTTTACCTCAGGGATCCCTACGAGCAGTACTTC. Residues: CASSFYLRDPYEQYF.

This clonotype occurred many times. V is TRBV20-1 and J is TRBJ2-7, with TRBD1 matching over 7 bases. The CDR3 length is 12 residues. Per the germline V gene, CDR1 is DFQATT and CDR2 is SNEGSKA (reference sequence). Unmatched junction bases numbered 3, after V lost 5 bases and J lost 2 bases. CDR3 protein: CSAGGQPYEQYF. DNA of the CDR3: TGCAGTGCTGGGGGACAGCCCTACGAGCAGTACTTC.

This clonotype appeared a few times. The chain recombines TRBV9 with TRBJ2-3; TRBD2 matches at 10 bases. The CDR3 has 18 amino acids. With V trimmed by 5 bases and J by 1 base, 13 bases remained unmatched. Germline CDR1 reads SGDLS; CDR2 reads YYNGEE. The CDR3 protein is CASRTGTSESRGTDTQYF. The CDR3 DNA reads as TGTGCCAGCAGGACGGGGACTAGCGAAAGTCGCGGCACAGATACGCAGTATTTT.

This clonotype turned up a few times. CDR3 DNA: TGTGCCAGCAGCCCCCGGGGACATTCCACCTACGAGCAGTACTTC. Its protein is CASSPRGHSTYEQYF. The gene calls are TRBV6-1 and TRBJ2-7; a weak D match, TRBD1 (6 bases). This CDR3 is built from 15 residues. Trimming took 6 bases from V and 2 from J, leaving 17 bases between them. Germline CDR1 reads MNHNS; CDR2 reads SASEGT.

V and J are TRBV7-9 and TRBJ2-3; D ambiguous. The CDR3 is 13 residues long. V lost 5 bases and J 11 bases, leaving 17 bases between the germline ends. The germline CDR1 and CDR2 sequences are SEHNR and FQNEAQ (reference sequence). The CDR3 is CASSPFGHPKQYF. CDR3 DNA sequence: TGTGCCAGCAGCCCCTTCGGGCATCCCAAGCAGTATTTT.